In this sample, the clone carrying this T cell receptor beta chain turned up a few times. The entry originates in a study of OX40 agonist ivuxolimab in advanced cancers. Clones were read by immunoSEQ multiplex PCR, and TCRdb kept only the in-frame ones, dropping some. This sample has fewer than 120,000 clones, with around 90% found just once. The sequence derives from an adult with an advanced solid tumor such as melanoma, head and neck, liver or kidney cancer. The sample consisted of CD4+ or CD8+ T cells sorted from blood, taken in a trial of the OX40 agonist ivuxolimab.

The CDR3 nucleotides are TGCGCCAGCAGCCGGACAGGGGGGAACACTGAAGCTTTCTTT. It translates to CASSRTGGNTEAFF. The J gene is TRBJ1-1, the V gene TRBV4-3; TRBD1 matches 10 bases. In germline, CDR1 is LGHNA, CDR2 YSLEER. V shed 4 bases and J 1 base; nucleotides not matched to a gene: 0. This CDR3 contains 14 residues.